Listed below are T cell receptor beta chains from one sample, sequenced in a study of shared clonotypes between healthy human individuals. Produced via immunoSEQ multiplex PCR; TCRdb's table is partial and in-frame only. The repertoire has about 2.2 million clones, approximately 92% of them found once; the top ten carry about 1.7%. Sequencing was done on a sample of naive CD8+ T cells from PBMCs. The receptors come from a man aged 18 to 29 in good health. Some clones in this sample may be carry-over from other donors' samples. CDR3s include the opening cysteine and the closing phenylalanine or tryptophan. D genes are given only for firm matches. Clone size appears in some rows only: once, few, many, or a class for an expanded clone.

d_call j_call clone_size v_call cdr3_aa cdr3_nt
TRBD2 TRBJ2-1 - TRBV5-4 CASRPPNSGITDEQFF TGTGCCAGCAGGCCCCCTAATAGCGGGATAACCGATGAGCAGTTCTTC
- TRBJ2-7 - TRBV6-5 CASSLPGRYEQYF TGTGCCAGCAGTCTCCCAGGGAGGTACGAGCAGTACTTC
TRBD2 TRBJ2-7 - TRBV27 CASSPGLLPYEQYF TGTGCCAGCAGTCCGGGACTACTCCCCTACGAGCAGTACTTC
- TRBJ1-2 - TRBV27 CASRSGGGIINYGYTF TGTGCCAGCAGGTCCGGGGGGGGAATCATTAACTATGGCTACACCTTC
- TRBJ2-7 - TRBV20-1 CSAKQVPEQYF TGCAGTGCTAAGCAGGTACCCGAGCAGTACTTC
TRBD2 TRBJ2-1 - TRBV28 CASSPTSGRQVVVNEQFF TGTGCCAGCAGTCCGACTAGCGGGAGGCAAGTGGTGGTCAATGAGCAGTTCTTC
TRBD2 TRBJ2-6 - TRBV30 CACPRDYSSGANVLTF TGTGCCTGCCCCCGGGACTATTCCTCTGGGGCCAACGTCCTGACTTTC
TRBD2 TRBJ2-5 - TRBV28 CASSPTSGYLETQYF TGTGCCAGCAGTCCGACTAGCGGGTATTTGGAGACCCAGTACTTC
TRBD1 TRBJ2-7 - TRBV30 CAWSVEGGHEQYF TGTGCCTGGAGTGTAGAAGGGGGCCACGAGCAGTACTTC
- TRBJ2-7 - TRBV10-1 CASSESSGMGEQYF TGCGCCAGCAGTGAGTCGTCAGGGATGGGCGAGCAGTACTTC
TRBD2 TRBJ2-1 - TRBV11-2 CASSLWTSGRENEQFF TGTGCCAGCAGCTTATGGACTAGCGGGAGGGAGAATGAGCAGTTCTTC
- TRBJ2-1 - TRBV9 CASSGGVADSYNEQFF TGTGCCAGCAGCGGAGGGGTAGCGGACTCCTACAATGAGCAGTTCTTC
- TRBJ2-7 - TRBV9 CASSQGAPGYEQYF TGTGCCAGCAGCCAAGGGGCCCCGGGGTACGAGCAGTACTTC
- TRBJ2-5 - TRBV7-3 CASSLTTDPRAETQYF TGTGCCAGCAGCTTAACTACCGATCCTCGGGCAGAGACCCAGTACTTC
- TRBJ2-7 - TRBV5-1 CASSFRPGEPSYEQYF TGCGCCAGCAGCTTTCGACCAGGGGAGCCCTCCTACGAGCAGTACTTC
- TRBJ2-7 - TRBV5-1 CASSLGTGTLSSYEQYF TGCGCCAGCAGCTTAGGCACCGGGACACTGAGCTCCTACGAGCAGTACTTC
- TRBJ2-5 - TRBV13 CASSTPDSQEETQYF TGTGCCAGCAGCACCCCAGACAGCCAAGAAGAGACCCAGTACTTC
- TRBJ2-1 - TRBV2 CASEGGNYNEQFF TGTGCCAGCGAGGGTGGTAACTACAATGAGCAGTTCTTC
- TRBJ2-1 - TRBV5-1 CASSLSGTQTYNEQFF TGCGCCAGCAGCTTGAGCGGGACACAGACTTACAATGAGCAGTTCTTC
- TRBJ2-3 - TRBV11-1 CASSLQVPQDTQYF TGTGCCAGCAGCTTACAAGTTCCTCAAGATACGCAGTATTTT
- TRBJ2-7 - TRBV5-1 CASSLEEPERHEQYF TGCGCCAGCAGCTTGGAGGAGCCGGAGCGTCACGAGCAGTACTTC
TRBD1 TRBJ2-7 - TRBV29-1 CSGLGQGSSYEQYF TGCAGCGGACTGGGACAGGGGAGCTCCTACGAGCAGTACTTC
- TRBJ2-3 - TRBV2 CASEKELGTDTQYF TGTGCCAGCGAAAAGGAATTGGGGACAGATACGCAGTATTTT
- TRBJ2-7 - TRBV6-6 CASSPVRSYEQYF TGTGCCAGCAGTCCCGTCCGCTCCTACGAGCAGTACTTC
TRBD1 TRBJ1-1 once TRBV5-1 CASSFGTGGPRVTEAFF TGCGCCAGCAGCTTCGGGACAGGGGGGCCGAGGGTCACTGAAGCTTTCTTT
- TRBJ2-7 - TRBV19 CASSINYEQYF TGTGCCAGTAGTATAAACTACGAGCAGTACTTC
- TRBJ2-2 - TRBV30 CAWSVSGGGWTGELFF TGTGCCTGGAGTGTCTCGGGGGGCGGTTGGACCGGGGAGCTGTTTTTT
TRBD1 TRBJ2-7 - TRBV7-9 CASSPAGTGNLYEQYF TGTGCCAGCAGCCCCGCCGGGACAGGAAATCTCTACGAGCAGTACTTC
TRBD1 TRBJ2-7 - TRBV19 CASSNQGAGSYEQYF TGTGCCAGTAGTAACCAGGGGGCTGGCTCCTACGAGCAGTACTTC
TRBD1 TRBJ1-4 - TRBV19 CASTGTGDEKLFF TGTGCCAGTACCGGGACAGGGGATGAAAAACTGTTTTTT
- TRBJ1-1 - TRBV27 CASSPPTGTNTEAFF TGTGCCAGCAGTCCCCCGACAGGAACGAACACTGAAGCTTTCTTT
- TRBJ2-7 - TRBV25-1 CASNLQGGSYEQYF TGTGCCAGCAACCTACAGGGTGGATCCTACGAGCAGTACTTC
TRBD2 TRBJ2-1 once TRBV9 CASSAPVWREAPPSQFF TGTGCCAGCAGCGCCCCCGTTTGGCGGGAGGCCCCCCCGTCGCAGTTCTTC
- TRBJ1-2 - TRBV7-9 CASSLAAGYGYTF TGTGCCAGCAGCTTAGCCGCAGGATATGGCTACACCTTC
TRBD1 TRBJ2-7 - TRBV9 CASSVGTGKTYEQYF TGTGCCAGCAGCGTAGGGACAGGGAAGACCTACGAGCAGTACTTC
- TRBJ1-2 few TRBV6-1 CASSELRSNYGYTF TGTGCCAGCAGTGAACTTAGATCCAACTATGGCTACACCTTC
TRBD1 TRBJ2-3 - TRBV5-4 CASRQDTGVENTDTQYF TGTGCCAGCAGACAAGATACAGGGGTGGAGAACACAGATACGCAGTATTTT
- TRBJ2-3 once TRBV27 CASSFGGVRDTQYF TGTGCCAGCAGTTTTGGAGGGGTCCGCGATACGCAGTATTTT
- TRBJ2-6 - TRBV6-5 CASSPQMEGANVLTF TGTGCCAGCAGTCCCCAAATGGAAGGGGCCAACGTCCTGACTTTC
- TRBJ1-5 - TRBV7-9 CASSPPGHNIDQPQHF TGTGCCAGCAGCCCTCCGGGACATAATATCGATCAGCCCCAGCATTTT
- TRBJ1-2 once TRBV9 CASSATALGGYTF TGTGCCAGCAGCGCAACCGCCTTGGGTGGCTACACCTTC
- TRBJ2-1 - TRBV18 CASSPPFVQGSYNEQFF TGTGCCAGCTCACCACCGTTCGTACAAGGCTCATACAATGAGCAGTTCTTC
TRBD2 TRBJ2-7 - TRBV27 CASSRLAGGYEQYF TGTGCCAGCAGTCGACTAGCGGGGGGATACGAGCAGTACTTC
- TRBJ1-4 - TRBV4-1 CASSQDRTRQEKLFF TGCGCCAGCAGCCAAGATCGGACGAGGCAGGAAAAACTGTTTTTT
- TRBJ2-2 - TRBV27 CASSIDRRDTGELFF TGTGCCAGCAGTATAGACAGGAGAGACACCGGGGAGCTGTTTTTT
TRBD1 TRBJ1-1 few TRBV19 CASTRTGLNTEAFF TGTGCCAGTACTAGGACAGGACTGAACACTGAAGCTTTCTTT
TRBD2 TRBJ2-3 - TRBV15 CATSREAGGTGDTQYF TGTGCCACCAGCAGAGAGGCGGGAGGCACGGGGGATACGCAGTATTTT
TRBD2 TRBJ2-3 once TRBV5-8 CASSLSFGREQYF TGTGCCAGCAGCTTGAGTTTCGGGAGGGAGCAGTATTTT
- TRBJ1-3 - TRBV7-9 CAGISGNTIYF TGTGCCGGCATCTCTGGAAACACCATATATTTT
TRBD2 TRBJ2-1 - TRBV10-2 CASSVIAGWYNEQFF TGCGCCAGCAGTGTTATAGCGGGATGGTACAATGAGCAGTTCTTC
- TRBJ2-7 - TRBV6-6 CASSLSQGNVWHEQYF TGTGCCAGCAGCCTTTCCCAGGGGAACGTCTGGCACGAGCAGTACTTC
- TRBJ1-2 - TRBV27 CASSPTVGTGYGYTF TGTGCCAGCAGTCCCACCGTGGGGACCGGCTATGGCTACACCTTC
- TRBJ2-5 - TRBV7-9 CASSLVWGQRQETQYF TGTGCCAGCAGCTTAGTATGGGGGCAAAGGCAAGAGACCCAGTACTTC
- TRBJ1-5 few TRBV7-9 CASSSSGPQHF TGTGCCAGCAGTTCTAGCGGGCCCCAGCATTTT